This T cell receptor (beta chain) was obtained from a study of CD8+ T cells in alopecia areata. Study information: At a dose of 5 to 10 mg twice daily, oral tofacitinib was given to treated patients.

Germline values: CDR1 MRHNA, CDR2 SNTAGT. With V trimmed by 2 bases and J by 4 bases, 5 bases remained unmatched. This CDR3 spans 15 amino acids. Treatment described: oral pan-JAK inhibitor, 5-10 mg twice daily. With respect to this clone: Its antigen is still unknown.

Findings of the study overall: Scalp clonality, along with expanded CD8+ clones among the top 100, was significantly decreased by tofacitinib. Elevated clonality characterized lesional scalp relative to normal scalp, particularly in alopecia totalis/universalis. On tofacitinib, scalp and blood still held many of the expanded lesional clones.

cDNA prepared by RNA extraction and subsequent reverse transcription served as the template for sequencing. Sequencing was performed with immunoSEQ multiplex PCR; in TCRdb, only in-frame clones are kept and a portion is missing. The sample holds more than 90,000 clones; approximately 66% are singletons and the top ten take 15% to 18%. The sample was CD8+ T cells sorted from blood, taken at week 4, from a patient treated with tofacitinib. The rearrangement links TRBV6-4 to TRBJ2-5, with TRBD1 identical over 9 bases. The TCR was taken from a human donor with alopecia areata. DNA of the CDR3: TGTGCCAGCAGTGACCAGGCGGGACAGGGAGAGACCCAGTACTTC. Amino acid sequence: CASSDQAGQGETQYF.